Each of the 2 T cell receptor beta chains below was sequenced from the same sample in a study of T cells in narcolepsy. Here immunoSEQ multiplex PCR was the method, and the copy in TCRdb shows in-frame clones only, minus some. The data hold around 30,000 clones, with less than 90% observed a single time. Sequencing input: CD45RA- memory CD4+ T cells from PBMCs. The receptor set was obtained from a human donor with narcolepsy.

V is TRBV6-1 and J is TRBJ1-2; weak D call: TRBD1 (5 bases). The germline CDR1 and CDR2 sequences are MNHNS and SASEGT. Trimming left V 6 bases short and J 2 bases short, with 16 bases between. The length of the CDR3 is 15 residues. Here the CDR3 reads CASRGTGTPNYGYTF. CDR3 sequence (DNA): TGTGCCAGCAGAGGCACCGGGACTCCGAACTATGGCTACACCTTC.

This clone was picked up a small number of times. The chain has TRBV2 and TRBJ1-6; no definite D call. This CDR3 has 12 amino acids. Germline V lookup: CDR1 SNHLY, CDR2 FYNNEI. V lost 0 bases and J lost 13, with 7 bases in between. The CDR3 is CASSEAVPPLHF. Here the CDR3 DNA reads TGTGCCAGCAGTGAAGCCGTCCCCCCCCTCCACTTT.